The present entry profiles one TCR beta chain with its context. The data were obtained in a study of blood T cell repertoires in COVID-19. Study as a whole: Acute and convalescent COVID-19 specimens originated in the United States, Italy and Spain.

The CDR3 contains 15 residues. Germline CDR1 and CDR2: ENHRY and SYGVKD. Trimming left V 0 bases short and J 3 bases short, with 11 bases between. Authors' processing steps: Scientists estimated how many nucleated cells there were by amplifying reference gene primers. Sequencing used immunoSEQ multiplex PCR; TCRdb keeps in-frame clones, though not all of them. That table supplies the V and J calls and clone size; D and trimming were determined from the DNA. The sample lists over 150,000 clones; less than 80% were seen once. The chain combines TRBV10-3 with TRBJ2-5; possible D gene TRBD1, 6 bases. The sample consisted of peripheral blood. The clonotype comes from a woman in her fifties or sixties with acute or convalescent COVID-19. CDR3 amino acids: CAISESKQGEETQYF. Written as DNA, the CDR3 is TGTGCCATCAGTGAGTCGAAACAGGGAGAAGAGACCCAGTACTTC.